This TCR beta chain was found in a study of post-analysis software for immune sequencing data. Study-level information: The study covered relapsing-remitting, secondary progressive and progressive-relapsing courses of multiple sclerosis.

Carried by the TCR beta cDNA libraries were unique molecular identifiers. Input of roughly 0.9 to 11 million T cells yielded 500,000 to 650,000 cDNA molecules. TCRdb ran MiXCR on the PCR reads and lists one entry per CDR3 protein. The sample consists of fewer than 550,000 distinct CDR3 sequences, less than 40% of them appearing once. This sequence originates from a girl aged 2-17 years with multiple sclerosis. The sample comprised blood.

Here the CDR3 DNA reads TGTGCCAGCAGCTTAGGGGGCAGGGAGACCCAGTTCTTC. Translated, it gives CASSLGGRETQFF. The chain links TRBV5-4 to TRBJ2-1, with TRBD1 identical over 7 bases. J was trimmed by 13 bases and V by 2 bases; bases with no gene match: 9. CDR3 size: 13 residues. Per the germline V gene, CDR1 is SGHNT and CDR2 is YYREEE (reference sequence).